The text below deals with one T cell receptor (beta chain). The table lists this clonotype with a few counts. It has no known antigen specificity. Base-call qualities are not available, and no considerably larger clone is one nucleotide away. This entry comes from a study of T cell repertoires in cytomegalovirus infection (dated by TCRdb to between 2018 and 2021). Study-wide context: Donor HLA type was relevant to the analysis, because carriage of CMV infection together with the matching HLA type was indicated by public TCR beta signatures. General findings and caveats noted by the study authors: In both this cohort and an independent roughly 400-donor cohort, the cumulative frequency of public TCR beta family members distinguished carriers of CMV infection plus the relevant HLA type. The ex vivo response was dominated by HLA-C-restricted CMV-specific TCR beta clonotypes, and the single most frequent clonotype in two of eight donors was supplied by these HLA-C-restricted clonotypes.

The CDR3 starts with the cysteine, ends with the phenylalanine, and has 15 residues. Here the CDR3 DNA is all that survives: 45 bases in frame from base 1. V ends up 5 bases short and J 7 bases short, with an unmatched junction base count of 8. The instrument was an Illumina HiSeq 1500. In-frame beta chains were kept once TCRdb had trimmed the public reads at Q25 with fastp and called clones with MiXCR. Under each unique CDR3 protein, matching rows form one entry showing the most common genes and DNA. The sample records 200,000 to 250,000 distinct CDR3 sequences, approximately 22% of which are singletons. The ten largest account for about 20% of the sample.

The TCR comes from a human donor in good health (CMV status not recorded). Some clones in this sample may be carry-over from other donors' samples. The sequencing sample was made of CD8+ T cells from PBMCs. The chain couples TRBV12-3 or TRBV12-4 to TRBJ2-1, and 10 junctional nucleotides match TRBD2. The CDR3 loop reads CASSVSGGSHNEQFF. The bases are TGTGCCAGCAGTGTTAGCGGGGGGTCGCATAATGAGCAGTTCTTC.